This entry concerns a single T cell receptor (beta chain). The sample belongs to a study of blood T cell repertoires in COVID-19. Participants were aged about 18 to 100 years from approximately 24 US areas. Allocation to cohorts depended on clinical history reported by the participants. The CDR3 sequence is 16 residues long. TCRdb's table, derived via immunoSEQ multiplex PCR, lists solely in-frame clones and lacks some. The sample includes around 270,000 clones, approximately 85% of them seen just once. Material: PBMCs or T cells enriched from blood (not recorded which). This sequence was found in a woman aged 30 to 39 who had recovered from COVID-19. This rearrangement joins TRBV21-1 to TRBJ1-3; the table's D call of TRBD1 was not tested on the DNA. TRBV21-1 is labeled a pseudogene. The CDR3 DNA follows: TGTGCCAGCAGCCTAATCTTCAAGGGACAGGGAAACACCATATATTTT. Its translation is CASSLIFKGQGNTIYF.